The next 27 T cell receptor beta chains were all read from a single sample in a study of T cell changes during pregnancy in multiple sclerosis. Libraries were prepared by immunoSEQ multiplex PCR; TCRdb keeps only in-frame clonotypes and omits some of them. This sample has under 55,000 clones, with roughly 94% found just once. Source: CD4+ T cells from peripheral blood mononuclear cells, taken in the third trimester of pregnancy. The receptor set was obtained from a female donor with multiple sclerosis, enrolled in a pregnancy study.

This chain uses TRBV18 with TRBJ2-6; D is unclear. The V end lost 0 bases, the J end lost 0 bases, and 9 bases lay between the germline ends. CDR3 length equals 17 residues. Germline V lookup: CDR1 KGHSH, CDR2 LQKENI. The CDR3 loop reads CASSPPTISSGANVLTF. The CDR3 coding sequence is TGTGCCAGCTCACCACCGACAATCAGCTCTGGGGCCAACGTCCTGACTTTC.

This chain uses TRBV4-2 with TRBJ1-3, with D perhaps matching TRBD1 (5 bases). The length of the CDR3 is 15 residues. V was cut by 0 bases and J by 4 bases, with 10 bases left in between. Per germline, CDR1 LGHNA and CDR2 YNFKEQ. The CDR3: CASSQDRVRGNTIYF. The CDR3 DNA reads TGTGCCAGCAGCCAAGACAGGGTAAGAGGAAACACCATATATTTT.

The V call is TRBV19, the J call TRBJ1-2; D uncertain. V was clipped by 5 bases and J by 6 bases, with 19 bases between them. CDR1 and CDR2 (germline): LNHDA, SQIVND (reference sequence). The CDR3 sequence is 15 residues long. The CDR3 spells CASSSGRTPSDGYTF. The CDR3 DNA reads as TGTGCCAGTAGTTCCGGGAGGACCCCTTCTGATGGCTACACCTTC. Drawing the rest from reference TRBV19 and TRBJ1-2, the complete variable domain is DGGITQSPKYLFRKEGQNVTLSCEQNLNHDAMYWYRQDPGQGLRLIYYSQIVNDFQKGDIAEGYSVSREKKESFPLTVTSAQKNPTAFYLCASSSGRTPSDGYTFGSGTRLTVV.

The genes are TRBV29-1 and TRBJ1-1, with 8 bases that match TRBD1. The V gene end was trimmed by 5 bases and the J gene end by 5 bases; junction bases not matched to a gene: 7. In germline, CDR1 is SQVTM, CDR2 ANQGSEA. The length of the CDR3 is 13 residues. The CDR3 DNA follows: TGCAGCGTTTTAACAGGGGGGGGGACTGAAGCTTTCTTT. This translates into CSVLTGGGTEAFF.

This chain connects TRBV7-2 to TRBJ2-3, with a weak D call TRBD2 (5 bases). Trimming shortened V by 5 bases and J by 6 bases, and 12 bases separated the two germline ends. CDR3 length equals 13 residues. Germline V gives CDR1 SGHTA, CDR2 FQGNSA. The chain's CDR3 is CASSPVAWDTQYF. Here the CDR3 DNA reads TGTGCCAGCAGCCCCGTAGCGTGGGATACGCAGTATTTT.

J is TRBJ1-2 and V is TRBV10-3, with D perhaps TRBD1 (6 bases). Germline V lookup: CDR1 ENHRY, CDR2 SYGVKD. CDR3 length: 13 amino acids. Trimming pared 7 bases from V and 8 bases from J, leaving 17 bases between. The CDR3 here is CAITEGGTGGYTF. The DNA for the CDR3 is TGTGCCATCACCGAGGGGGGGACCGGGGGCTACACCTTC.

The chain uses TRBV15 and TRBJ1-4; 9 nucleotides align to TRBD1. The CDR3 is made up of 15 amino acids. Trimming removed 0 bases from V and 5 bases from J; junction bases left unmatched: 1. The germline V gene has CDR1 LNHNV and CDR2 YYDKDF (reference sequence). The CDR3 sequence: CATSRDGTGNEKLFF. The CDR3 DNA sequence: TGTGCCACCAGCAGAGATGGGACAGGGAATGAAAAACTGTTTTTT.

CDR3 in amino acids: CASSPLGTGSAAQYF. Here the CDR3 DNA reads TGTGCCAGCAGTCCCCTCGGGACAGGGAGTGCTGCGCAGTACTTC. The chain combines TRBV27 with TRBJ2-7; TRBD1 matches 9 bases. The CDR3 is 15 residues long. Germline V gene sequence: CDR1 MNHEY, CDR2 SMNVEV (reference sequence). V lost 5 bases and J lost 9; bases outside the gene matches: 14.

This chain connects TRBV9 to TRBJ2-5, with 7 bases identical to TRBD2. The CDR3 covers 15 residues. Germline V gene sequence: CDR1 SGDLS, CDR2 YYNGEE. V lost 0 bases to trimming and J lost 5 bases; unmatched junction nucleotides: 7. The DNA for the CDR3 is TGTGCCAGCAGCGTAGGGGAGCGGGATGGGGAGACCCAGTACTTC. It specifies CASSVGERDGETQYF. Full variable domain (remainder filled in from reference TRBV9 and TRBJ2-5): DSGVTQTPKHLITATGQRVTLRCSPRSGDLSVYWYQQSLDQGLQFLIQYYNGEERAKGNILERFSAQQFPDLHSELNLSSLELGDSALYFCASSVGERDGETQYFGPGTRLLVL.

The chain couples TRBV5-5 to TRBJ1-2; TRBD1 matches at 8 bases. V lost 4 bases to trimming and J lost 2 bases; unmatched junction nucleotides: 10. Germline V gene data show CDR1 as SGHKS and CDR2 as YYEKEE (reference sequence). This CDR3 has 16 residues. The CDR3 region is CASSTRLDRVNYGYTF. Here the CDR3 DNA reads TGTGCCAGCAGCACAAGACTGGACAGGGTCAACTATGGCTACACCTTC.

The chain uses TRBV5-4 and TRBJ2-2; the match to TRBD2 covers 13 bases. The CDR3 has 16 amino acids. The V gene end was trimmed by 4 bases and the J gene end by 3 bases; junction bases not matched to a gene: 3. Germline loops: CDR1 SGHNT, CDR2 YYREEE (reference sequence). The CDR3 coding sequence is TGTGCCAGCAGCCCCGGACTAGCGGGAGACACCGGGGAGCTGTTTTTT. Protein sequence: CASSPGLAGDTGELFF.

V usage is TRBV7-8 and J usage is TRBJ2-5, with TRBD2 as a possible D gene (7 bases). The CDR3 covers 15 residues. V was pared by 6 bases and J by 3 bases, with 17 bases between. Germline V lookup: CDR1 SGHVS, CDR2 FQNEAQ. The CDR3 loop reads CASRGDGGREETQYF. The CDR3 DNA reads TGTGCCAGCAGAGGCGACGGGGGGCGGGAAGAGACCCAGTACTTC.

The chain has TRBV7-2 and TRBJ1-1; the D gene is possibly TRBD1 (6 bases). The V gene's germline CDR1 is SGHTA and CDR2 FQGNSA. CDR3 size: 15 residues. Deletions cut 4 bases from V and 5 bases from J, with 17 bases between. CDR3 protein: CASSYNSLRGTEAFF. The CDR3 region has the DNA TGTGCCAGCAGCTACAATAGCCTGAGGGGGACTGAAGCTTTCTTT.

This chain uses TRBV6-5 with TRBJ2-7; TRBD1 aligns across 9 bases. This CDR3 spans 14 amino acids. Trimming at V came to 6 bases and at J to 2 bases, leaving 5 bases not matched to a gene. Germline lookup yields CDR1 MNHEY and CDR2 SVGAGI. Here the CDR3 DNA reads TGTGCCAGCAGACCCGGGACAGGGCCCTACGAGCAGTACTTC. Amino acid sequence: CASRPGTGPYEQYF.

The CDR3 here is CASSLIGGGGNTIYF. CDR3 nucleotides: TGTGCCAGCAGTTTGATAGGGGGTGGTGGAAACACCATATATTTT. The genes are TRBV6-5 and TRBJ1-3; perhaps TRBD1 as D (6 bases). The germline V gene has CDR1 MNHEY and CDR2 SVGAGI. Trimming shortened V by 4 bases and J by 3 bases, and 13 bases separated the two germline ends. CDR3 length equals 15 residues.

The rearrangement joins TRBV6-5 to TRBJ1-2, with a tentative D call TRBD1 (6 bases). The germline CDR1 and CDR2 sequences are MNHEY and SVGAGI. The CDR3 is 12 amino acids. V was pared by 6 bases and J by 2 bases, with 7 bases between. The CDR3 DNA sequence: TGTGCCAGCAGCCAGGGGAACTATGGCTACACCTTC. It is translated as CASSQGNYGYTF.

This chain links TRBV7-3 with TRBJ2-6; possible D gene TRBD2, 6 bases. CDR1 is SGHTA, CDR2 FQGTGA, per germline. V was trimmed by 5 bases and J by 1 base, leaving 12 bases between them. This CDR3 comprises 16 residues. The CDR3 sequence: CASSPPGTSGANVLTF. The CDR3 DNA follows: TGTGCCAGCAGCCCCCCCGGGACTTCTGGGGCCAACGTCCTGACTTTC.

The V call is TRBV10-3, the J call TRBJ2-5; 8 bases fit TRBD1. This CDR3 has 12 amino acids. The germline V gene encodes CDR1 ENHRY and CDR2 SYGVKD. V dropped 2 bases and J dropped 12; count of bases not matched to a gene: 5. The CDR3 protein is CAISETPGQEYF. CDR3 bases: TGTGCCATCAGTGAGACCCCGGGACAGGAGTACTTC.

This rearrangement joins TRBV19 to TRBJ1-1; D is unresolved. The CDR3 consists of 11 residues. Germline CDR1 and CDR2: LNHDA and SQIVND (reference sequence). Trimming pared 8 bases from V and 0 bases from J, leaving 4 bases between. CDR3 amino acids: CASYMNTEAFF. DNA for the CDR3: TGTGCCAGTTACATGAACACTGAAGCTTTCTTT.

The J gene is TRBJ1-5, the V gene TRBV18; 7 nucleotides agree with TRBD1. Germline CDR1 and CDR2: KGHSH and LQKENI. Trimming took 3 bases from V and 0 from J; bases not matched to a gene: 14. This CDR3 is built from 19 residues. CDR3 sequence: CASSPRDPRTGFSNQPQHF. CDR3 DNA: TGTGCCAGCTCACCCCGAGACCCCCGGACAGGTTTTAGCAATCAGCCCCAGCATTTT.

The chain has TRBV11-3 and TRBJ1-3; D gene uncertain. V was clipped by 2 bases and J by 0 bases, with 14 bases between them. The CDR3 length is 17 residues. Germline CDR1 reads SGHNT; CDR2 reads YENEEA. The chain's CDR3 is CASSLLNSRTSGNTIYF. CDR3 DNA: TGTGCCAGCAGCTTACTCAATAGCCGTACCTCTGGAAACACCATATATTTT.

The rearrangement links TRBV5-1 to TRBJ1-5; weak D call: TRBD1 (5 bases). V was clipped by 3 bases and J by 0 bases, with 10 bases between them. CDR3 length: 15 residues. CDR1 is SGHRS, CDR2 YFSETQ, per germline. The CDR3 protein is CASSSTGDSNQPQHF. The CDR3, as DNA: TGCGCCAGCAGCTCAACAGGAGATAGCAATCAGCCCCAGCATTTT. Full variable domain (missing parts from reference TRBV5-1 and TRBJ1-5): KAGVTQTPRYLIKTRGQQVTLSCSPISGHRSVSWYQQTPGQGLQFLFEYFSETQRNKGNFPGRFSGRQFSNSRSEMNVSTLELGDSALYLCASSSTGDSNQPQHFGDGTRLSIL.

The chain couples TRBV2 to TRBJ2-1; 7 nucleotides match TRBD2. This CDR3 comprises 15 residues. CDR1 and CDR2 from the germline V gene are SNHLY and FYNNEI. V was pared by 2 bases and J by 2 bases, with 3 bases of the junction left unmatched. As DNA, the CDR3 is TGTGCCAGCAGTGAACAGGCGGGGGCCTACAATGAGCAGTTCTTC. Its protein is CASSEQAGAYNEQFF.

The V and J genes are TRBV5-1 and TRBJ2-1, with 11 bases aligning to TRBD2. This CDR3 is 18 amino acids long. Germline V lookup: CDR1 SGHRS, CDR2 YFSETQ. Trimming removed 0 bases from V and 0 bases from J; junction bases left unmatched: 5. In DNA, the CDR3 is TGCGCCAGCAGCTTGGTAGCGGGGGGGAGGAGCTCCTACAATGAGCAGTTCTTC. It codes for CASSLVAGGRSSYNEQFF.

The V call is TRBV5-1, the J call TRBJ2-5; 9 bases line up with TRBD2. Trimming at V came to 3 bases and at J to 5 bases, leaving 17 bases not matched to a gene. CDR1 is SGHRS and CDR2 is YFSETQ in the germline V gene. This CDR3 is built from 18 residues. The CDR3 spells CASSSLPLAGVGGETQYF. In DNA, the CDR3 is TGCGCCAGCAGCTCCCTCCCACTAGCGGGCGTAGGGGGGGAGACCCAGTACTTC.

The CDR3, as DNA: TGTGCCAGCAGCTTGGACCCGAGGGCGTACAATGAGCAGTTCTTC. This gives the protein CASSLDPRAYNEQFF. The chain joins TRBV5-6 to TRBJ2-1; weak D call: TRBD2 (5 bases). This CDR3 spans 15 amino acids. V lost 0 bases to trimming and J lost 4 bases, with 11 bases between them. The germline V gene has CDR1 SGHDT and CDR2 YYEEEE.

CDR3 in amino acids: CASSQDSPYNSPLHF. The CDR3 bases are TGTGCCAGCAGCCAAGATAGTCCCTATAATTCACCCCTCCACTTT. The chain recombines TRBV14 with TRBJ1-6, with D hard to call. This CDR3 has 15 amino acids. CDR1 is SGHDN, CDR2 FVKESK, per germline. The germline V and J ends were trimmed by 0 bases and 2 bases, with 5 bases remaining between them. The entire variable domain, with the rest obtained from reference TRBV14 and TRBJ1-6, is as follows: EAGVTQFPSHSVIEKGQTVTLRCDPISGHDNLYWYRRVMGKEIKFLLHFVKESKQDESGMPNNRFLAERTGGTYSTLKVQPAELEDSGVYFCASSQDSPYNSPLHFGNGTRLTVT.